This section outlines one T cell receptor beta chain sequence together with its context. What it binds is unknown. Losses at the gene ends were 5 bases for V and 4 bases for J; bases not matched to a gene: 7. The CDR3 extends over 15 amino acids. CDR1 and CDR2 (germline): SGHTA, FQGNSA. The sample belongs to a study of cytomegalovirus exposure and HLA in healthy donors. Broader study findings: The study labeled about 160 TCR beta chains cytomegalovirus-associated.

Libraries were prepared by immunoSEQ multiplex PCR; TCRdb keeps only in-frame clonotypes and omits some of them. This table has about 130,000 clones, 75% to 90% appearing once. The material sequenced was PBMCs. The origin of this receptor is a woman younger than 35 in good health and CMV-seropositive. The V gene is TRBV7-2, the J gene TRBJ1-3; 8 bases fit TRBD1. CDR3 nucleotides: TGTGCCAGCAGCCAACAGGGGGGCGAAGGAAACACCATATATTTT. Protein product: CASSQQGGEGNTIYF.